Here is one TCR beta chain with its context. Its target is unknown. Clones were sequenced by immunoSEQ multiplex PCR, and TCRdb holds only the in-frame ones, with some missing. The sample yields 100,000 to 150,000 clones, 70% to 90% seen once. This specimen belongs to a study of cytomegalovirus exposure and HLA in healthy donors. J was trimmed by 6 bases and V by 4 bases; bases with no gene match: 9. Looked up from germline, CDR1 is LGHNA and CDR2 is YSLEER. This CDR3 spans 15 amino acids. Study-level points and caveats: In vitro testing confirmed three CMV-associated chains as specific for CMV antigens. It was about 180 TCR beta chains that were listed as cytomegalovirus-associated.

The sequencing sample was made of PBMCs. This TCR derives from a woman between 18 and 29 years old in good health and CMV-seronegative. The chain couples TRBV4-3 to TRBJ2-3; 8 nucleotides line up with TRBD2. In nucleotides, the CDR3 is TGCGCCAGCAGCCCTAGCGGGCCTACCGCGGATACGCAGTATTTT. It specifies CASSPSGPTADTQYF.